This T cell receptor (beta chain) emerged from a study of naive and memory T cell subsets. Whole-study results and caveats: Naive and memory subsets had different power law exponents for TCR abundance. There was no ground truth to check naive and memory subset results. Possibly reflecting memory cells re-expressing CD45RA, a few larger clonotypes occurred in naive repertoires, especially CD8. Over 90% of naive TCR sequences appeared only once, unlike memory subsets.

This clonotype was observed a handful of times. Its antigen is not identified. Cells stained for CD3, CD4, CD8, CD45RA and CD27 were sorted into four subsets. This CDR3 spans 14 amino acids. Germline V gene data show CDR1 as MNHEY and CDR2 as SVGAGI. With V trimmed by 6 bases and J by 5 bases, 6 bases remained unmatched. The beta constant-region primer was an equimolar mix of two oligonucleotides covering TRBC1 and TRBC2. Four rounds of PCR amplified the ligated cDNA using nested alpha and beta constant-region primers plus SP2. TCRdb itself ran the UMI-ligation and nested PCR reads through MiXCR, one entry per CDR3 protein. The sample has around 140,000 distinct CDR3 sequences, approximately 20% seen once.

The origin of this receptor is a human donor in good health. V and J are TRBV6-5 and TRBJ2-2, with 7 bases identical to TRBD2. Source material: naive CD8+ T cells from blood. CDR3 bases: TGTGCCAGCAGCAACAGCGGGAAGACCGGGGAGCTGTTTTTT. Residues: CASSNSGKTGELFF.